The 16 T cell receptor beta chains presented below share a single source sample, sequenced in a study of blood T cell repertoires in COVID-19 (dated by TCRdb to about 2020). Receptor amplification or capture employed the immunoSEQ multiplex PCR assay. Imported from immuneACCESS, the table was reduced by TCRdb to in-frame sequences with V and J called. These copies leave out some clones; in studies compared against another copy, an unresolved V gene accounts for under half, and the cause of the remainder is not known. This sample has roughly 290,000 clones in its table, and approximately 90% of those were observed once. The top ten clonotypes cover roughly 6.8% of the sample. Sequencing used peripheral blood. Receptors originate from a woman aged 30 to 39 with COVID-19, enrolled during active disease.

This chain joins TRBV19 and TRBJ1-1; D perhaps matches TRBD1 (5 bases). With 6 bases removed from V and 0 bases from J, the gap between germline ends came to 17 bases. Germline CDR1 and CDR2: LNHDA and SQIVND (reference sequence). The CDR3 contains 16 residues. The CDR3 reads CASRPGGRLMNTEAFF. As DNA, the CDR3 is TGTGCCAGTAGGCCGGGGGGACGCCTCATGAACACTGAAGCTTTCTTT.

CDR3: CASSYNRGPNYGYTF. The CDR3 DNA reads as TGTGCCAGCAGTTACAACAGGGGCCCTAACTATGGCTACACCTTC. The V gene is TRBV6-5, the J gene TRBJ1-2, with 7 nucleotides matching TRBD1. Trimming cost V 2 bases and J 0 bases; bases outside gene matches: 3. CDR1 and CDR2 (germline): MNHEY, SVGAGI. The length of the CDR3 is 15 residues.

The J gene is TRBJ2-2, the V gene TRBV4-3, with a possible D match to TRBD2 (6 bases). The CDR3 covers 15 residues. Germline CDR1 is LGHNA and CDR2 is YSLEER. The ends were cut back, 4 bases at V and 0 bases at J, with 9 bases in the middle. In nucleotides, the CDR3 is TGCGCCAGCAGCCCGCGACTAGCGAACACCGGGGAGCTGTTTTTT. It yields the protein CASSPRLANTGELFF.

This rearrangement joins TRBV4-1 to TRBJ1-4, with 7 bases lining up with TRBD1. CDR3 length equals 13 residues. Per the germline V gene, CDR1 is MGHRA and CDR2 is YSYEKL. V was pared by 4 bases and J by 8 bases, with 4 bases of the junction left unmatched. The CDR3 DNA is TGCGCCAGCAGCCTCGGGACAGCGGAAAAACTGTTTTTT. It is translated as CASSLGTAEKLFF.

The rearrangement uses TRBV12-3 or TRBV12-4 and TRBJ1-1, with D unresolved. Trimming stripped 10 bases from V and 5 bases from J, with 11 bases between. The CDR3 totals 11 residues. CDR3 nucleotide sequence: TGTGCCACGATGAGAGGGACTGAAGCTTTCTTT. Encoded protein: CATMRGTEAFF.

This chain joins TRBV30 and TRBJ1-5; D is unclear. The CDR3 consists of 13 residues. The V gene's germline CDR1 is GTSNPN and CDR2 SVGIG (reference sequence). The V end was cut by 2 bases, the J end by 2 bases, with 7 bases between. The CDR3 sequence: CAWSLRGNQPQHF. The CDR3, as DNA: TGTGCCTGGAGTCTGCGGGGCAATCAGCCCCAGCATTTT.

CDR3 bases: TGTGCCAGCAGGCGGACAGTCAATCAGCCCCAGCATTTT. It encodes CASRRTVNQPQHF. The chain combines TRBV6-5 with TRBJ1-5; a weak D match, TRBD1 (6 bases). The CDR3 totals 13 residues. Trimming took off 6 bases at V and 3 bases at J, with 9 bases between the two ends. CDR1 and CDR2 from the germline V gene are MNHEY and SVGAGI.

In its sample, this clone was seen once. The CDR3 DNA reads TGCGCCAGCAGCTGGCGGGACAGCCTTTTCGAAAAACTGTTTTTT. Protein: CASSWRDSLFEKLFF. The J gene is TRBJ1-4, the V gene TRBV5-1, with 7 bases aligning to TRBD1. Germline V gives CDR1 SGHRS, CDR2 YFSETQ. The V gene end was trimmed by 3 bases and the J gene end by 8 bases; junction bases not matched to a gene: 10. This CDR3 spans 15 amino acids.

The rearrangement links TRBV4-3 to TRBJ2-5, with D possibly matching TRBD2 (6 bases). There are 20 residues in the CDR3. The V end lost 0 bases, the J end lost 2 bases, and 25 bases lay between the germline ends. Germline CDR1 is LGHNA and CDR2 is YSLEER. The CDR3 here is CASSQDSAGGGSLPQETQYF. CDR3 nucleotides: TGCGCCAGCAGCCAAGATTCAGCGGGTGGCGGGTCCCTACCGCAAGAGACCCAGTACTTC.

V gene TRBV7-8 combines with J gene TRBJ2-7; D might be TRBD1 (5 bases). The CDR3 has 14 residues. CDR1 is SGHVS, CDR2 FQNEAQ, per germline. Trimming left V 0 bases short and J 6 bases short, with 12 bases between. The CDR3 region has the DNA TGTGCCAGCAGCTTAGCTTTAACAGGTTCCGAGCAGTACTTC. It is translated as CASSLALTGSEQYF.

The chain recombines TRBV3-1 (or the pseudogene TRBV3-2) with TRBJ2-1; D gene ambiguous. Germline-derived CDR1 and CDR2 are LGHDT and YNNKEL (reference sequence). The germline V and J ends were trimmed by 2 bases and 6 bases, with 11 bases remaining between them. There are 14 residues in the CDR3. CDR3 protein: CASSQNGRGNEQFF. Here the CDR3 DNA reads TGTGCCAGCAGCCAAAATGGTCGCGGCAATGAGCAGTTCTTC.

There are a few counts of this clone. Other DNA sequences in the same sample also yield this CDR3. The rearrangement uses TRBV7-9 and TRBJ2-3; D is unclear. The CDR3 contains 13 residues. V was shortened by 1 base and J by 1 base, with 3 bases between the two germline ends. CDR1 is SEHNR, CDR2 FQNEAQ, per germline (reference sequence). The CDR3 DNA follows: TGTGCCAGCAGCTTAGGCGGCACAGATACGCAGTATTTT. Amino acid sequence: CASSLGGTDTQYF.

The rearrangement uses TRBV3-1 (or the pseudogene TRBV3-2) and TRBJ2-7, with 8 bases fitting TRBD2. The CDR3 has 15 residues. J was trimmed by 2 bases and V by 0 bases; bases with no gene match: 3. Looked up from germline, CDR1 is LGHDT and CDR2 is YNNKEL (reference sequence). This CDR3 reads CASSQDNSGTYEQYF. In DNA form, the CDR3 reads TGTGCCAGCAGCCAAGATAATAGCGGGACCTACGAGCAGTACTTC.

This chain links TRBV5-1 with TRBJ2-1; no definite D call. CDR1 SGHRS and CDR2 YFSETQ come from the germline V gene. This CDR3 contains 16 residues. V was pared by 4 bases and J by 5 bases, with 19 bases between. The CDR3 sequence: CASSVEESRPNNEQFF. The CDR3 DNA is TGCGCCAGCAGCGTTGAGGAGTCGCGACCCAACAATGAGCAGTTCTTC.

The V call is TRBV5-5, the J call TRBJ1-2; D call uncertain. Germline CDR1 SGHKS, CDR2 YYEKEE (reference sequence). The CDR3 is made up of 14 amino acids. V dropped 3 bases and J dropped 4 bases, with 13 bases sitting between them. CDR3 sequence reads: CASSSPGQTYGYTF. Here the CDR3 DNA reads TGTGCCAGCAGCTCCCCGGGTCAGACCTATGGCTACACCTTC. Full variable domain (rest looked up from reference TRBV5-5 and TRBJ1-2): DAGVTQSPTHLIKTRGQQVTLRCSPISGHKSVSWYQQVLGQGPQFIFQYYEKEERGRGNFPDRFSARQFPNYSSELNVNALLLGDSALYLCASSSPGQTYGYTFGSGTRLTVV.

This clone was seen once. This chain uses TRBV19 with TRBJ2-3; 13 nucleotides line up with TRBD2. The CDR3 consists of 15 residues. The ends lost 5 bases at V and 4 bases at J; junction bases unmatched: 3. Germline V gives CDR1 LNHDA, CDR2 SQIVND (reference sequence). The CDR3 DNA reads as TGTGCCAGTAGTCCAGGACTAGCGGGAGCAGATACGCAGTATTTT. It encodes CASSPGLAGADTQYF.